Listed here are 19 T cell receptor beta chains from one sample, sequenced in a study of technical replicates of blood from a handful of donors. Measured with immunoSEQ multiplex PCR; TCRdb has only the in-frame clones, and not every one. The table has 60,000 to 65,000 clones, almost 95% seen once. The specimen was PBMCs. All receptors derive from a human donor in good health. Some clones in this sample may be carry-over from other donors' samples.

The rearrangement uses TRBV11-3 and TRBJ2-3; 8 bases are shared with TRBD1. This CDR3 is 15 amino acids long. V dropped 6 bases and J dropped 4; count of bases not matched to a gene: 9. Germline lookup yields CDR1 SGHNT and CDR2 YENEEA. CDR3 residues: CASRKGSGGPDTQYF. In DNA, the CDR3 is TGTGCCAGCAGGAAGGGGTCAGGGGGCCCAGATACGCAGTATTTT. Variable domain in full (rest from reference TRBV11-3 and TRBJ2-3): EAGVVQSPRYKIIEKKQPVAFWCNPISGHNTLYWYLQNLGQGPELLIRYENEEAVDDSQLPKDRFSAERLKGVDSTLKIQPAELGDSAVYLCASRKGSGGPDTQYFGPGTRLTVL.

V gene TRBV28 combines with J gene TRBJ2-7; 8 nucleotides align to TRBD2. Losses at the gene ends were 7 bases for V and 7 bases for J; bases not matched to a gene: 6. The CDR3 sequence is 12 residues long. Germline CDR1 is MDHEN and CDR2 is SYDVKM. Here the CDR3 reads CASTGGGLEQYF. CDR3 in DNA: TGTGCCAGCACCGGGGGGGGCTTGGAGCAGTACTTC.

The CDR3 spells CASGTSGDTQYF. The CDR3 region has the DNA TGTGCCAGCGGGACTAGCGGAGATACGCAGTATTTT. The chain carries TRBV2 and TRBJ2-3; TRBD2 matches at 11 bases. Per germline, CDR1 SNHLY and CDR2 FYNNEI. The CDR3 is 12 amino acids. V was pared by 8 bases and J by 5 bases, with 0 bases of the junction left unmatched.

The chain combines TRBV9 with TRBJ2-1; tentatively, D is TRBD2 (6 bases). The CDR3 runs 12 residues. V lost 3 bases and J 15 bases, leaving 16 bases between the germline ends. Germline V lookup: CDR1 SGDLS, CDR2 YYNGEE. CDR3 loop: CASSGETGVRFF. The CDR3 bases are TGTGCCAGCAGCGGGGAGACGGGAGTTCGGTTCTTC. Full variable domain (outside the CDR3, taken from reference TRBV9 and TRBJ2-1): DSGVTQTPKHLITATGQRVTLRCSPRSGDLSVYWYQQSLDQGLQFLIQYYNGEERAKGNILERFSAQQFPDLHSELNLSSLELGDSALYFCASSGETGVRFFGPGTRLTVL.

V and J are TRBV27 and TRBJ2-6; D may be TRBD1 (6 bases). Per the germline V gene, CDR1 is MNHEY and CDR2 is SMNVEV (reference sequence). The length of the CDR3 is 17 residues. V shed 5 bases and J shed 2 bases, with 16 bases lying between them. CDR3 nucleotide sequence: TGTGCCAGCAGTCCCGGGACATTCTCCACTGGGGCCAACGTCCTGACTTTC. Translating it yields CASSPGTFSTGANVLTF.

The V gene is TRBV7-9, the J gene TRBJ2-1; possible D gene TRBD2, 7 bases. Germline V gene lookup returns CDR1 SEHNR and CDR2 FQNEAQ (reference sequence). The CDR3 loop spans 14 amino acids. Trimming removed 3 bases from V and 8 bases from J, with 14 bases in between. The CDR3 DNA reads TGTGCCAGCAGCTTTGGTGGGGGGGCCGATGAGCAGTTCTTC. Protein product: CASSFGGGADEQFF.

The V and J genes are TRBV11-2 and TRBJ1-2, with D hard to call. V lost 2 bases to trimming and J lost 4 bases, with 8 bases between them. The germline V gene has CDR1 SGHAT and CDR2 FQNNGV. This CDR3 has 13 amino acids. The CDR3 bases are TGTGCCAGCAGCTTATATTTCGGCTATGGCTACACCTTC. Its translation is CASSLYFGYGYTF.

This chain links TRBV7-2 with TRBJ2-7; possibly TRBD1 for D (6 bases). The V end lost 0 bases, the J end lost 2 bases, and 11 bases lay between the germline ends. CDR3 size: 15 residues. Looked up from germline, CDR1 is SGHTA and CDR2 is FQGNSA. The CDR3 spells CASSLAGTQTYEQYF. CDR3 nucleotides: TGTGCCAGCAGCTTAGCCGGGACACAAACCTACGAGCAGTACTTC.

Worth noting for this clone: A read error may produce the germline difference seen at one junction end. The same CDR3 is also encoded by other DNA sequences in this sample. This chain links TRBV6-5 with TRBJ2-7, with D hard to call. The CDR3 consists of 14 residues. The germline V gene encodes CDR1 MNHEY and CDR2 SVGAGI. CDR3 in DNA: TGTGCCAGCAGTTACGGGCCTAAGACCTACGAGCAGTATTTC. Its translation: CASSYGPKTYEQYF.

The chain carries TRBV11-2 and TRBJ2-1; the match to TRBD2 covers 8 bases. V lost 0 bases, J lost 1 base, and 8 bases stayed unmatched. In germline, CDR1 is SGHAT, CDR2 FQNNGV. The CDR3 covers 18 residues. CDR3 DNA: TGTGCCAGCAGCTTAGATCTGGCTAGCGGGCCTTCCTACAATGAGCAGTTCTTC. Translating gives CASSLDLASGPSYNEQFF.

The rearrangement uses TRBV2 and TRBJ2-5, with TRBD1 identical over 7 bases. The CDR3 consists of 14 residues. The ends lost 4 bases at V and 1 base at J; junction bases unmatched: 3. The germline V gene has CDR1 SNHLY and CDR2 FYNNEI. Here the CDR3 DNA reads TGTGCCAGCAGTGCTGGGACAGTCCAAGAGACCCAGTACTTC. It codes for CASSAGTVQETQYF.

The CDR3 loop reads CASSLGDSEAFF. CDR3 sequence (DNA): TGTGCCAGCAGCTTGGGCGATTCTGAAGCTTTCTTT. This sequence joins TRBV5-4 and TRBJ1-1; D unclear. Trimming removed 0 bases from V and 6 bases from J, with 6 bases in between. This CDR3 is 12 amino acids long. CDR1 is SGHNT, CDR2 YYREEE, per germline (reference sequence). Based on the CDR3 plus reference TRBV5-4 and TRBJ1-1, the full variable domain is ETGVTQSPTHLIKTRGQQVTLRCSSQSGHNTVSWYQQALGQGPQFIFQYYREEENGRGNFPPRFSGLQFPNYSSELNVNALELDDSALYLCASSLGDSEAFFGQGTRLTVV.

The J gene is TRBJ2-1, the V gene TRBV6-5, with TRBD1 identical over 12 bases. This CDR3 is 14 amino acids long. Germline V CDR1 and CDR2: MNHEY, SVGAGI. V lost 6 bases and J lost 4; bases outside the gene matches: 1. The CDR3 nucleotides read TGTGCCAGCAGGGGACAGGGGGCGTACAATGAGCAGTTCTTC. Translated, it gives CASRGQGAYNEQFF.

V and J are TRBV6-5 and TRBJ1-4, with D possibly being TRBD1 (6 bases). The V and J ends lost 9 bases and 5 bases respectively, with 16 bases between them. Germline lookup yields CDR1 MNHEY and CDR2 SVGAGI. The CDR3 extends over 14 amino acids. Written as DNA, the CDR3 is TGTGCCAGTTCGGACGGACAGTGGAATGAAAAACTGTTTTTT. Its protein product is CASSDGQWNEKLFF.

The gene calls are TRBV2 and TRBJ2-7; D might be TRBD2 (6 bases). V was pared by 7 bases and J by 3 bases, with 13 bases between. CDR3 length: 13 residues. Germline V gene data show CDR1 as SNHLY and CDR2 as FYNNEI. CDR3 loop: CASTGGKIYEQYF. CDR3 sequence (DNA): TGTGCCAGCACAGGCGGGAAGATCTACGAGCAGTACTTC.

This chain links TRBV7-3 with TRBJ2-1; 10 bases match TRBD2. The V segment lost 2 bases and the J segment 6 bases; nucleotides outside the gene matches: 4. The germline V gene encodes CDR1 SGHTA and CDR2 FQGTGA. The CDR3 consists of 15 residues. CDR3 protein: CASSLASGSPNEQFF. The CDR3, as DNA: TGTGCCAGCAGCTTAGCTAGCGGGAGTCCCAATGAGCAGTTCTTC.

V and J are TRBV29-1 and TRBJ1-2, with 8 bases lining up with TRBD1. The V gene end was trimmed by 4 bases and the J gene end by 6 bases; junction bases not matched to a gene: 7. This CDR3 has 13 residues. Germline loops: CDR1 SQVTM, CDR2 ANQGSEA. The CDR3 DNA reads TGCAGCGTTGTTGGCAGGGGGCATGATGGCTACACCTTC. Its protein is CSVVGRGHDGYTF.

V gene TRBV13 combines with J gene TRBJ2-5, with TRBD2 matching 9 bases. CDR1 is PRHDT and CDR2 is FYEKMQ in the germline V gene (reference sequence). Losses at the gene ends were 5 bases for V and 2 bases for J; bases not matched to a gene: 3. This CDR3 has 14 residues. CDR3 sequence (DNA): TGTGCCAGCAGCCTAAGCGGGGGGCAAGAGACCCAGTACTTC. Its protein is CASSLSGGQETQYF.

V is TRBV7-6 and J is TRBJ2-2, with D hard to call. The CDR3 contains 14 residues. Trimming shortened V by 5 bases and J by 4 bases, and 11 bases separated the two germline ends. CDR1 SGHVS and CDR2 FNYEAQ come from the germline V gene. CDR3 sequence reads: CASSPISSTGELFF. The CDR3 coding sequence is TGTGCCAGCAGCCCCATCTCGAGCACCGGGGAGCTGTTTTTT. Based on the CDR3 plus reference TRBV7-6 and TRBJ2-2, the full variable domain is GAGVSQSPRYKVTKRGQDVALRCDPISGHVSLYWYRQALGQGPEFLTYFNYEAQQDKSGLPNDRFSAERPEGSISTLTIQRTEQRDSAMYRCASSPISSTGELFFGEGSRLTVL.